This TCR beta chain was retrieved from a study of persistence of HIV-infected CD4 T cells. V was clipped by 3 bases and J by 5 bases, with 8 bases between them. CDR3 length equals 14 residues. Germline V gives CDR1 MDHEN, CDR2 SYDVKM. Details on this clone: The antigen is not known.

The libraries were made with immunoSEQ version 4 in survey mode. The repertoire was sequenced with immunoSEQ multiplex PCR; TCRdb's copy has only in-frame clones and lacks some. This sample has 30,000 to 45,000 clones, with around 80% found just once. The stimulus was lysate of CMV-infected fibroblasts, about 10 ug/mL. Memory cells lacking CD40L and CD69 with high CD45RO were sorted. Donors had CD4+ T cell counts above 400 cells/uL and were CMV-seropositive. The V call is TRBV28, the J call TRBJ1-6; the D gene is possibly TRBD1 (5 bases). The source of this sequence is an adult man with HIV who was CMV-seropositive. Source: CD4+ T cells sorted from PBMCs after approximately 18-hour stimulation, taken from a patient who received antiretroviral therapy. CDR3 sequence reads: CASSLGHNNSPLHF. The CDR3 coding sequence is TGTGCCAGCAGTTTGGGGCATAATAATTCACCCCTCCACTTT.